This section outlines one TCR beta chain sequence together with its context. What it binds is not known. These data originate in a study of vaccination effects on CD4 cells after COVID-19. Trimming at V came to 4 bases and at J to 0 bases, leaving 4 bases not matched to a gene. The CDR3 contains 15 residues. Germline CDR1 is SGHRS and CDR2 is YFSETQ. Expansion of antigen-specific CD4+ T cells with viral peptide pools was carried out by the ViraFEST assay before sequencing. Upon completion of around eleven days in culture, CD4+ T cells were isolated. PCR confirmed that the person was infected with SARS-CoV-2 between March and December 2020. It was with approximately 10 IU/ml IL-2 and around 10 ug/ml peptides that around 1.9 million PBMC per well were cultured. IL-2 medium supplanted half the medium on days 3 and 7. Study outcomes and limitations: Marked contraction was observed in infection-induced and vaccine-induced clones late after vaccination.

Here immunoSEQ multiplex PCR was the method, and the copy in TCRdb shows in-frame clones only, minus some. Of fewer than 40,000 clones detected, under 80% appear once; the ten largest clones hold less than 35%. V and J are TRBV5-1 and TRBJ2-7, with 10 bases fitting TRBD2. The sample here was CD4+ T cells from PBMCs cultured with a peptide pool, taken before COVID-19 vaccination. This TCR was recovered from a human donor who had a prior SARS-CoV-2 infection. The CDR3 DNA is TGCGCCAGCAGCATTGGACTAGCGGACTCCTACGAGCAGTACTTC. Translated, it gives CASSIGLADSYEQYF.